Listed below are T cell receptor beta chains from one sample, sequenced in a study of metastatic and nonmetastatic thyroid tumors. Using MiXCR, TCRdb re-called clones from the PCR reads. The repertoire has 10,000 to 15,000 clones, 26% of them found once; the top ten carry around a sixth. Sequences were obtained from tumor tissue. Source of these receptors: a female donor with papillary thyroid cancer or a benign thyroid nodule (not recorded which). Some clones in this sample may be carry-over from other donors' samples. Each CDR3 is given with its conserved first and last residue. A D gene is named only where the DNA matches it firmly. The size of a clone is reported for some rows only, either as once, few or many, or as a class for expanded clones.

>TRBJ2-7|TRBV2|TRBD2|-
TGTGCCAGCAGCACGGGACTAGCTGGTGAGCAGTACTTC
CASSTGLAGEQYF
>TRBJ1-6|TRBV7-8|-|few
TGTGCCAGCCGCACGGGGTTCTCACCCCTCCACTTT
CASRTGFSPLHF
>TRBJ2-1|TRBV6-5|-|-
TGTGCCAGCAGTTCGGCCGGCTACAATGAGCAGTTCTTC
CASSSAGYNEQFF
>TRBJ2-7|TRBV12-3/TRBV12-4|-|few
TGTGCCAGCAGACCCGGGACCAATTATTACGAGCAGTACTTC
CASRPGTNYYEQYF
>TRBJ2-3|TRBV7-2|TRBD2|many
TGTGCCAGCAGCTCCAAACTAGCGGGGGGCGGCACAGATACGCAGTATTTT
CASSSKLAGGGTDTQYF
>TRBJ1-4|TRBV19|-|medium-sized
TGTGCCAGCTCCTACAGGAGGGGTATAGGAGAAAAACTGTTTTTT
CASSYRRGIGEKLFF
>TRBJ2-7|TRBV6-2/TRBV6-3|-|few
TGTGCCAGCAGGGCAGGGCATTACGAGCAGTACTTC
CASRAGHYEQYF
>TRBJ1-1|TRBV20-1|-|many
TGCAGTGCTAGAGATAGCTCGGGGCTTGGGTTAGCTTTCTTT
CSARDSSGLGLAFF
>TRBJ2-1|TRBV11-2|-|-
TGTGCCAGCAGCTTCTGGGGCTTACCGCAGTTCTTC
CASSFWGLPQFF
>TRBJ2-1|TRBV6-1|-|medium-sized
TGTGCCAGCAGTGGAGGGGGCTCCTACAATGAGCAGTTCTTC
CASSGGGSYNEQFF
>TRBJ2-3|TRBV13|TRBD2|many
TGTGCCAGCAGCGAGGGACTAGCGGGGGGGGGTACAGATACGCAGTATTTT
CASSEGLAGGGTDTQYF
>TRBJ2-7|TRBV6-1|-|few
TGTGCCAGCAGCCGTAGCGAGGAGGGCGAGCAGTACTTC
CASSRSEEGEQYF
>TRBJ2-2|TRBV5-4|TRBD2|many
TGTGCCAGCAGCTTGGGTACCCTAGCGGGAGGCGGGGAGCTGTTTTTT
CASSLGTLAGGGELFF
>TRBJ1-1|TRBV19|-|medium-sized
TGTGCCAGTAGTATGGCAGGGGCCTCTAGCACTGAAGCTTTCTTT
CASSMAGASSTEAFF
>TRBJ1-1|TRBV20-1|TRBD1|many
TGCAGTGCGGGGGGAGGGGGCAATGAAGCTTTCTTT
CSAGGGGNEAFF
>TRBJ1-1|TRBV5-1|TRBD1|many
TGCGCCAGCAGCTCGAGCCGACAGGGCGTTAACACTGAAGCTTTCTTT
CASSSSRQGVNTEAFF
>TRBJ2-2|TRBV20-1|-|-
TGCAGTGCCACATTCAGCGCCGGGGAGCTGTTTTTT
CSATFSAGELFF
>TRBJ1-1|TRBV6-1|TRBD1|medium-sized
TGTGCCAGCAAGGCATTAGGGACAGGATTGGACACTGAAGCTTTCTTT
CASKALGTGLDTEAFF
>TRBJ1-2|TRBV28|TRBD1|few
TGTGCCAGCAGCTCTGATGGACAGGCGACTAACTATGGCTACACCTTC
CASSSDGQATNYGYTF
>TRBJ2-3|TRBV7-6|-|many
TGTGCCAGCAGCCAGGGAGATACGCAGTATTTT
CASSQGDTQYF
>TRBJ1-6|TRBV5-6|-|many
TGTGCCAGCAGCTCCGGACCTACCATGGGTTATGGTTCACCCCTCCACTTT
CASSSGPTMGYGSPLHF
>TRBJ1-1|TRBV5-1|-|-
TGCGCCAGCAGCTTATTACAGGGACACACTGAAGGGTTCTTT
CASSLLQGHTEGFF
>TRBJ2-3|TRBV4-1|TRBD1|-
TGCGCCAGCAGCCTCACAGGGGTGAGCACAGATACGCAGTATTTT
CASSLTGVSTDTQYF
>TRBJ2-5|TRBV28|-|-
TGTGCCAGCACCTCCGCTGGGGGGGCCGGGACCCAGTACTTC
CASTSAGGAGTQYF
>TRBJ2-5|TRBV5-1|TRBD2|-
TGCGCCAGCAGCTTTGCACGGGGGGAAGAGACCCAGTACTTC
CASSFARGEETQYF
>TRBJ2-3|TRBV2|-|-
TGTGCCAGCATAAGGACTGAGGGGGACGAGCAGTATTTT
CASIRTEGDEQYF
>TRBJ2-7|TRBV27|-|-
TGTGCCAGCACAAAGGGGGAATACAACGAGCAGTACTTC
CASTKGEYNEQYF
>TRBJ2-1|TRBV7-2|-|few
TGTGCCAGCAGCTTCTTCTACAATGAGCAGTTCTTC
CASSFFYNEQFF
>TRBJ2-3|TRBV4-3|TRBD2|many
TGCGCCAGCAGCCACAGGACTAGCGGGAGGGGTGTGGGCACAGATACGCAGTATTTT
CASSHRTSGRGVGTDTQYF
>TRBJ2-1|TRBV19|-|few
TGTGCCACTGAACCGGGTCCCTTACGGGGCGATGAGCAGTTCTTC
CATEPGPLRGDEQFF
>TRBJ2-1|TRBV6-1|TRBD2|few
TGTGCCAGCAGTTTTAGCGGGGGGGCTGAGAGTGAGCAGTTCTTC
CASSFSGGAESEQFF
>TRBJ1-2|TRBV20-1|TRBD1|-
TGCAGTGCTATTAAGGGGGGCCCCGGGACAGGGCCTTATGGCTACAACTTC
CSAIKGGPGTGPYGYNF
>TRBJ2-7|TRBV10-3|-|-
TGTGCCATCAGTGAGAGGTCATCCAGCTACGAGCAGTACTTC
CAISERSSSYEQYF
>TRBJ1-1|TRBV18|-|many
TGTGCCAGCTCAGTTTTGAACACTGAAGCTTTCTTT
CASSVLNTEAFF
>TRBJ2-4|TRBV27|-|-
TGTGCCAGCAGTTTATCCCAAGGTAACATTCAGTACTTC
CASSLSQGNIQYF
>TRBJ2-6|TRBV30|-|medium-sized
TGTGCCTGGAGTACCCCTGGGGCCAACGTCCTGACTTTC
CAWSTPGANVLTF
>TRBJ2-3|TRBV11-2|-|-
TGTGCCAGCAGCTTAGTGGCATGTGGTAACTGGGGGGATACGCAGTATTTT
CASSLVACGNWGDTQYF
>TRBJ1-5|TRBV6-1|TRBD1|-
TGTGCCAGCAGGGGACAGGGAATTAATCAGCCCCAGCATTTT
CASRGQGINQPQHF
>TRBJ1-2|TRBV6-2/TRBV6-3|-|-
TGTGCCAGCAGTCCGGGTGGGAACTATGGCTACACCTTC
CASSPGGNYGYTF
>TRBJ2-5|TRBV20-1|TRBD2|many
TGCAGTGCAACTCCCAGGGAAGCTAGCGGGACTAACCAAGAGACCCAGTACTTC
CSATPREASGTNQETQYF